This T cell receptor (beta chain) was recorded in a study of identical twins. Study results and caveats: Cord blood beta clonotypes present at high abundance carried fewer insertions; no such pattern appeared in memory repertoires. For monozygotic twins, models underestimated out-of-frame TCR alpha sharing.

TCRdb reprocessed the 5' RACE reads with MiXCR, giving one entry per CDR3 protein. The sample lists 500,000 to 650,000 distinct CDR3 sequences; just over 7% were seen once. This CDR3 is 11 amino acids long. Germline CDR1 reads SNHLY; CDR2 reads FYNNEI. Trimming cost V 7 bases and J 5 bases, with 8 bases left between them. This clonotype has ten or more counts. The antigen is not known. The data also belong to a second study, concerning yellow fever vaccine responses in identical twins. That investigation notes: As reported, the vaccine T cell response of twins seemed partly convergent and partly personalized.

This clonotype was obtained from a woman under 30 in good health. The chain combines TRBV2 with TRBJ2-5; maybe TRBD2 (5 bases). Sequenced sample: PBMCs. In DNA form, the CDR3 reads TGTGCCAGCAAAGTAGCGGAGACCCAGTACTTC. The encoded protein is CASKVAETQYF.